These T cell receptor beta chains were read from a single sample in a study of molecular identifiers for immune sequencing clone quantification. One entry per CDR3 protein, called by TCRdb with MiXCR from the PCR reads. The data hold about 65,000 distinct CDR3 sequences, with around a sixth observed a single time. Input material: naive CD8+ T cells from blood, with Jurkat cell RNA spiked in. These receptors were taken from a human donor in good health. Some libraries in this study had Jurkat cell RNA spiked in. Both conserved end residues are part of each CDR3. A D gene is named only where the DNA matches it firmly. Not all rows give a size; the values are once, few, many and, for expanded clones, a class.

abundance	v_gene	d_gene	j_gene	CDR3aa	CDR3nt
few	TRBV12-3/TRBV12-4	.	TRBJ1-4	CASSFGEKLFF	TGTGCCAGCAGTTTTGGGGAAAAACTGTTTTTT
many	TRBV14	TRBD2	TRBJ2-3	CASSQLPKVLNSGTPQSYTDTQYF	TGTGCCAGCAGCCAGCTACCCAAGGTTCTTAATAGCGGGACCCCCCAGAGTTACACAGATACGCAGTATTTT
few	TRBV12-3/TRBV12-4	.	TRBJ2-3	CASSFWAGTDTQYF	TGTGCCAGCAGTTTTTGGGCCGGCACAGATACGCAGTATTTT
many	TRBV7-9	.	TRBJ1-2	CASSLEGHQRYGYTF	TGTGCCAGCAGCTTAGAGGGCCACCAGCGTTATGGCTACACCTTC
.	TRBV29-1	.	TRBJ2-1	CSVLISQMGSYNEQFF	TGCAGCGTTTTGATCTCGCAGATGGGCTCCTACAATGAGCAGTTCTTC
many	TRBV6-6	.	TRBJ1-5	CATNHDGYPNQPQHF	TGTGCCACTAATCATGACGGATATCCTAATCAGCCCCAGCATTTT
.	TRBV27	TRBD2	TRBJ2-3	CASSLLAGGPEDTQYF	TGTGCCAGCAGTTTGCTAGCGGGAGGGCCTGAAGATACGCAGTATTTT
many	TRBV20-1	.	TRBJ1-2	CSARDRQGPGYTF	TGCAGTGCTAGGGACAGACAAGGGCCTGGCTACACCTTC
many	TRBV27	TRBD2	TRBJ2-7	CASSTLREALGRSYEQYF	TGTGCCAGCAGTACCCTGCGGGAGGCCCTCGGACGCTCCTACGAGCAGTACTTC
many	TRBV3-1	TRBD2	TRBJ2-1	CASRLAQNNEQFF	TGTGCCAGCAGACTAGCGCAGAACAATGAGCAGTTCTTC
many	TRBV7-3	TRBD2	TRBJ2-3	CASSPGLAGPTDTQYF	TGTGCCAGCAGCCCGGGACTAGCGGGGCCCACAGATACGCAGTATTTT
.	TRBV12-3/TRBV12-4	TRBD1	TRBJ2-5	CVSSPPGQAVKETQYF	TGTGTCAGCAGTCCACCGGGACAGGCGGTAAAAGAGACCCAGTACTTC
many	TRBV6-1	TRBD1	TRBJ2-7	CASSEKGAFVSSYEQYF	TGTGCCAGCAGTGAAAAGGGGGCGTTTGTAAGCTCCTACGAGCAGTACTTC
many	TRBV7-9	.	TRBJ1-5	CASSLARQPQHF	TGTGCCAGCAGCTTAGCCCGTCAGCCCCAGCATTTT
many	TRBV4-2	.	TRBJ2-7	CASSQGLAGYEQYF	TGTGCCAGCAGCCAAGGGTTGGCAGGCTACGAGCAGTACTTC
.	TRBV4-1	.	TRBJ2-1	CASSQGGRSYDEQLF	TGCGCCAGCAGCCAAGGAGGCCGGAGCTACGATGAGCAGCTCTTC
many	TRBV12-3/TRBV12-4	TRBD1	TRBJ1-4	CASREGQGHEKLFF	TGTGCCAGCAGGGAAGGACAGGGCCACGAAAAACTGTTTTTT
many	TRBV7-2	TRBD2	TRBJ2-7	CASSLVAGGNYEQYF	TGTGCCAGCAGCTTAGTTGCGGGAGGCAACTACGAGCAGTACTTC
many	TRBV28	TRBD1	TRBJ2-7	CASSDRVLPYEQYF	TGTGCCAGCAGTGACAGGGTACTTCCCTACGAGCAGTACTTC
many	TRBV3-1	.	TRBJ2-2	CASSHPGEDTGELFF	TGTGCCAGCAGCCACCCGGGGGAGGACACCGGGGAGCTGTTTTTT
many	TRBV6-2/TRBV6-3	.	TRBJ2-3	CASSYSAGTDTQYF	TGTGCCAGCAGTTACTCTGCAGGTACAGATACGCAGTATTTT
.	TRBV6-6	.	TRBJ2-5	CASSYLPQSGRQETQYF	TGTGCCAGCAGTTACCTACCCCAGTCGGGACGTCAAGAGACCCAGTACTTC